The 18 T cell receptor beta chains below all came from one sample that was sequenced in a study of T cells in Graves' hyperthyroidism and ophthalmopathy. The investigators amplified TCR beta CDR3 regions from RNA transcripts. The HTBI primer set was used in a first-round RT-PCR of the TCR CDR3. TCRdb re-called the multiplex PCR reads through MiXCR, storing one row per CDR3 protein. Among hundreds of thousands of distinct CDR3 sequences, around 46% were seen once, and the ten largest hold roughly 8.2%. Sequencing was done on a sample of peripheral blood or thyroid tissue (not recorded which). Receptors were obtained from a woman between 18 and 29 years old with Graves' hyperthyroidism.

The chain carries TRBV13 and TRBJ1-1; a possible D gene is TRBD1 (5 bases). V lost 6 bases to trimming and J lost 2 bases, with 16 bases between them. Germline V lookup: CDR1 PRHDT, CDR2 FYEKMQ (reference sequence). The CDR3 is 15 amino acids. The CDR3 DNA reads TGTGCCAGCAGTCGGGTACAGGACCGCAACACTGAAGCTTTCTTT. As protein: CASSRVQDRNTEAFF.

The chain carries TRBV7-2 and TRBJ2-7, with 7 bases lining up with TRBD2. Germline values: CDR1 SGHTA, CDR2 FQGNSA. With 1 base clipped from V and 5 bases from J, the junction kept 11 bases outside the gene matches. This CDR3 has 16 residues. For the CDR3, the DNA is TGTGCCAGCAGCTTAGGAGGAGAGGCGGGAGACCACGAGCAGTACTTC. Amino acid sequence: CASSLGGEAGDHEQYF.

As for this clonotype: Being one base from a much bigger clone, this may be a read error. This sequence joins TRBV29-1 and TRBJ1-1; D not resolved. The length of the CDR3 is 13 residues. Germline values: CDR1 SQVTM, CDR2 ANQGSEA. This CDR3 is CSVEAYSNTEASF. Here the CDR3 DNA reads TGCAGCGTTGAAGCGTATAGCAACACTGAAGCTTCCTTT.

Of note for this clonotype: The germline gene is not matched at one end of the junction; a read error may be the cause. The rearrangement uses TRBV5-1 and TRBJ2-7; D might be TRBD1 (5 bases). Germline values: CDR1 SGHRS, CDR2 YFSETQ. The length of the CDR3 is 13 residues. DNA for the CDR3: TGTGCCAGCAGCTTCAGGGCCGGGTACGAGCAGTACTTC. It yields the protein CASSFRAGYEQYF.

This clonotype was seen at least ten times. The chain joins TRBV2 to TRBJ1-5; no firm D call. V lost 6 bases, J lost 3 bases, and 12 bases lay in between. CDR3 length: 14 residues. Germline loops: CDR1 SNHLY, CDR2 FYNNEI. This chain's CDR3 is CASSGQALNQPQHF. CDR3 coding DNA: TGTGCCAGCAGCGGCCAGGCCCTCAATCAGCCCCAGCATTTT.

The J gene is TRBJ1-2, the V gene TRBV29-1; 8 nucleotides agree with TRBD1. The length of the CDR3 is 12 residues. Trimming at V came to 6 bases and at J to 6 bases, leaving 6 bases not matched to a gene. Germline CDR1 is SQVTM and CDR2 is ANQGSEA. In DNA form, the CDR3 reads TGCAGCGTGCCGGGACAGGCCCATGGCTACACCTTC. Protein sequence: CSVPGQAHGYTF.

In this sample, this clonotype turned up a few times. Written as DNA, the CDR3 is TGTGCCAGTAGTACGGGAAATAATAATTCACCCCTCCACTTT. Translating gives CASSTGNNNSPLHF. The J gene is TRBJ1-6, the V gene TRBV19; D gene ambiguous. Deletions cut 4 bases from V and 5 bases from J, with 9 bases between. CDR1 and CDR2 (germline): LNHDA, SQIVND (reference sequence). The CDR3 is 14 amino acids.

This clonotype was seen at least ten times. The chain is built from TRBV10-3 and TRBJ1-1; D is possibly TRBD1 (5 bases). Trimming stripped 2 bases from V and 4 bases from J, with 11 bases between. Per the germline V gene, CDR1 is ENHRY and CDR2 is SYGVKD. The CDR3 has 14 amino acids. CDR3 nucleotides: TGTGCCATCAGTGAGGGGACTGGGAGCACTGAAGCTTTCTTT. This gives the protein CAISEGTGSTEAFF.

In this sample, this clonotype turned up once. This sequence joins TRBV12-3 or TRBV12-4 and TRBJ2-7, with TRBD1 as a possible D gene (6 bases). The length of the CDR3 is 13 residues. Trimming pared 6 bases from V and 0 bases from J, leaving 9 bases between. Here the CDR3 DNA reads TGTGCCAGCAGAGGACAGACCTCCTACGAGCAGTACTTC. Translating it yields CASRGQTSYEQYF.

This clonotype has a count of ten or more. V and J are TRBV25-1 and TRBJ1-1; 9 nucleotides agree with TRBD1. Trimming removed 2 bases from V and 4 bases from J; junction bases left unmatched: 5. The length of the CDR3 is 15 residues. CDR1 and CDR2 from the germline V gene are MGHDK and SYGVNS. The chain's CDR3 is CASSEPGQGSTEAFF. Written as DNA, the CDR3 is TGTGCCAGCAGTGAACCCGGACAGGGGAGCACTGAAGCTTTCTTT.

There are many counts of this clonotype. The chain recombines TRBV15 with TRBJ1-4; TRBD1 matches 7 bases. V gave up 5 bases and J gave up 6 bases; unmatched junction bases: 6. This CDR3 contains 14 residues. Germline V gene sequence: CDR1 LNHNV, CDR2 YYDKDF (reference sequence). The CDR3 is CATSLDRVDEKLFF. The CDR3 DNA sequence: TGTGCCACCAGCTTAGACAGGGTAGATGAAAAACTGTTTTTT.

This chain uses TRBV7-9 with TRBJ2-5; TRBD1 matches at 9 bases. The germline CDR1 and CDR2 sequences are SEHNR and FQNEAQ (reference sequence). The CDR3 spans 18 residues. Trimming removed 5 bases from V and 4 bases from J; junction bases left unmatched: 17. CDR3 nucleotides: TGTGCCAGCAGCCCCACATACAGGGGGCATAGGATCGGAGAGACCCAGTACTTC. Protein sequence: CASSPTYRGHRIGETQYF.

This chain connects TRBV29-1 to TRBJ2-5, with 9 bases lining up with TRBD2. CDR3 length: 12 amino acids. Germline trimming cut 6 bases from V and 1 base from J; bases unmatched to any gene: 0. The V gene's germline CDR1 is SQVTM and CDR2 ANQGSEA. CDR3 protein: CSVTSGQETQYF. DNA of the CDR3: TGCAGCGTGACTAGCGGCCAAGAGACCCAGTACTTC.

This clonotype has more than one count but fewer than ten. CDR3 sequence (DNA): TGTGCCAGCAGCTTAGCTGTTTGGGGGACAGAAGTTAACTATGGCTACACCTTC. This codes for CASSLAVWGTEVNYGYTF. The chain joins TRBV7-2 to TRBJ1-2; 7 bases are a match to TRBD1. V gave up 0 bases and J gave up 1 base; unmatched junction bases: 11. Looked up from germline, CDR1 is SGHTA and CDR2 is FQGNSA. CDR3 length: 18 amino acids. Full variable domain (missing parts from reference TRBV7-2 and TRBJ1-2): GAGVSQSPSNKVTEKGKDVELRCDPISGHTALYWYRQSLGQGLEFLIYFQGNSAPDKSGLPSDRFSAERTGGSVSTLTIQRTQQEDSAVYLCASSLAVWGTEVNYGYTFGSGTRLTVV.

This clonotype was counted many times. The chain recombines TRBV29-1 with TRBJ2-7; TRBD1 matches at 7 bases. There are 13 residues in the CDR3. The junction had 8 bases not matched to a gene; V was cut back by 4 bases and J by 5 bases. CDR1 is SQVTM, CDR2 ANQGSEA, per germline. The CDR3 loop is CSVVLQGSHEQYF. Here the CDR3 DNA reads TGCAGCGTTGTGTTACAGGGGAGCCACGAGCAGTACTTC.

In its sample, this clonotype was seen many times. The CDR3 loop reads CATSSGENTEAFF. CDR3 sequence (DNA): TGTGCCACCAGCTCAGGAGAGAACACTGAAGCTTTCTTT. The rearrangement joins TRBV15 to TRBJ1-1; D unclear. This CDR3 region has 13 residues. Deletions cut 5 bases from V and 1 base from J, with 8 bases between. Germline CDR1 reads LNHNV; CDR2 reads YYDKDF (reference sequence).

This clonotype occurred many times. This chain joins TRBV25-1 and TRBJ2-2, with D perhaps matching TRBD2 (6 bases). The germline gives CDR1 MGHDK, CDR2 SYGVNS. Trimming took off 0 bases at V and 4 bases at J, with 15 bases between the two ends. CDR3 size: 17 residues. CDR3: CASSEYYRAGGTGELFF. CDR3 nucleotides: TGTGCCAGCAGTGAATATTACCGGGCCGGGGGCACCGGGGAGCTGTTTTTT.

Of note for this clonotype: At one end the junction does not follow the germline gene, possibly because of a read error. The DNA for the CDR3 is TGTGCCACCAGTGCCGCTGGACTAGTTGGATTCCAAGAGACCCATTACTTC. Its protein is CATSAAGLVGFQETHYF. The rearrangement joins TRBV24-1 to TRBJ2-5; 7 nucleotides line up with TRBD2. CDR1 is KGHDR, CDR2 SFDVKD, per germline. This CDR3 region has 17 residues.